A single sample gave rise to the 24 T cell receptor beta chains below, sequenced in a study of Ad26.COV2.S vaccination and SARS-CoV-2 variants (dated by TCRdb to the early 2020s). Libraries were constructed by the immunoSEQ multiplex PCR assay. What TCRdb holds here is the immuneACCESS table cut down to in-frame rearrangements. Part of the clones is not present; checked against another copy, under half of the missing clones reflect an unresolved V gene, and the others are unexplained. Across this sample there are about 420,000 clones, with roughly 90% seen only once. The ten largest clonotypes hold approximately 4% of the sample. The treatment or condition label, read with the paper, signifies: around 19 received Ad26.COV2.S at low or high dose, single or two shots; about 5 received placebo; per-sample allocation not given. Repertoires of vaccine and placebo recipients were sequenced from samples taken on day 63 after the first injection.

The input for sequencing was peripheral blood, taken in a trial of Ad26.COV2.S vaccine versus placebo. The receptors here all came from a person between 18 and 59 years old who received the Ad26.COV2.S COVID-19 vaccine or a placebo.

The chain is built from TRBV29-1 and TRBJ2-2; maybe TRBD1 (5 bases). The V end was cut by 6 bases, the J end by 7 bases, with 12 bases between. The CDR3 has 12 residues. Germline CDR1 SQVTM, CDR2 ANQGSEA. The CDR3 DNA follows: TGCAGCGTACGACAGAGTAGCGGGGAGCTGTTTTTT. Encoded protein: CSVRQSSGELFF.

This clone appeared a single time. The chain recombines TRBV27 with TRBJ2-1; TRBD1 is a possible D gene (6 bases). Trimming took off 3 bases at V and 3 bases at J, with 18 bases between the two ends. Germline CDR1 reads MNHEY; CDR2 reads SMNVEV (reference sequence). The CDR3 length is 17 residues. Here the CDR3 reads CASSFSSGAPGYNEQFF. The CDR3 DNA reads as TGTGCCAGCAGTTTCTCCTCAGGGGCCCCCGGCTACAATGAGCAGTTCTTC.

The CDR3 DNA reads TGTGCCAGCAGCTTAGCTCCCGGGACAGGGGGCCTCCGAGTTGAAAAACTGTTTTTT. As protein: CASSLAPGTGGLRVEKLFF. The chain links TRBV11-2 to TRBJ1-4, with 12 bases that match TRBD1. The CDR3 runs 19 residues. Germline assignment: CDR1 SGHAT and CDR2 FQNNGV. V shed 1 base, J shed 7 bases, and the junction held 13 bases outside the gene matches.

Only one count was recorded for this clone. The rearrangement joins TRBV7-9 to TRBJ2-1, with TRBD1 as a possible D gene (7 bases). This CDR3 is 14 amino acids long. V lost 5 bases, J lost 8 bases, and 16 bases lay in between. The germline CDR1 and CDR2 sequences are SEHNR and FQNEAQ (reference sequence). In nucleotides, the CDR3 is TGTGCCAGCAGCGAGGGGGCGGGACCGGATGAGCAGTTCTTC. Translated: CASSEGAGPDEQFF.

This clone was seen just once. This chain connects TRBV7-2 to TRBJ2-7; 9 bases fit TRBD2. Germline trimming cut 2 bases from V and 2 bases from J; bases unmatched to any gene: 4. CDR3 size: 15 residues. Germline V gene data show CDR1 as SGHTA and CDR2 as FQGNSA. CDR3 DNA: TGTGCCAGCAGCTTAACCGCGGGGGGGCCCTACGAGCAGTACTTC. It encodes CASSLTAGGPYEQYF.

The chain couples TRBV6-5 to TRBJ2-3; a weak D match, TRBD2 (6 bases). This CDR3 is 14 amino acids long. Germline loops: CDR1 MNHEY, CDR2 SVGAGI. Trimming shortened V by 6 bases and J by 6 bases, and 16 bases separated the two germline ends. As DNA, the CDR3 is TGTGCCAGCAGCGGGCGGGGTTCTAGGGATACGCAGTATTTT. Its translation is CASSGRGSRDTQYF.

A remark on this clone: Other nucleotide sequences in the sample specify the same CDR3. The V call is TRBV27, the J call TRBJ1-5; D call uncertain. The V gene lost 3 bases and the J gene lost 4 bases, with 7 bases spanning the gap. CDR1 and CDR2 (germline): MNHEY, SMNVEV (reference sequence). This CDR3 comprises 13 residues. CDR3 amino acids: CASSLSGNQPQHF. CDR3 nucleotide sequence: TGTGCCAGCAGTTTGTCAGGTAATCAGCCCCAGCATTTT.

V usage is TRBV5-4 and J usage is TRBJ2-5; 13 bases are a match to TRBD2. The V segment lost 6 bases and the J segment 5 bases; nucleotides outside the gene matches: 10. Looked up from germline, CDR1 is SGHNT and CDR2 is YYREEE (reference sequence). The CDR3 runs to 16 residues. CDR3 sequence reads: CASTQTSGGIGETQYF. For the CDR3, the DNA is TGTGCCAGCACCCAGACTAGCGGGGGGATCGGTGAGACCCAGTACTTC.

The chain couples TRBV3-1 (or the pseudogene TRBV3-2) to TRBJ2-1; 9 bases fit TRBD1. This CDR3 is 16 amino acids long. The V segment lost 3 bases and the J segment 9 bases; nucleotides outside the gene matches: 12. The V gene's germline CDR1 is LGHDT and CDR2 YNNKEL (reference sequence). CDR3 nucleotide sequence: TGTGCCAGCAGCCAGAAGGACAGGGGTTATCAGGGTGAGCAGTTCTTC. This encodes CASSQKDRGYQGEQFF.

The chain employs TRBV6-5 and TRBJ2-1; 8 nucleotides line up with TRBD1. The CDR3 runs to 13 residues. Germline CDR1 reads MNHEY; CDR2 reads SVGAGI. Unmatched junction bases numbered 5, after V lost 7 bases and J lost 6 bases. The CDR3 region has the DNA TGTGCCAGCATGTGGACAGGGCTCAATGAGCAGTTCTTC. This encodes CASMWTGLNEQFF.

The rearrangement joins TRBV4-2 to TRBJ2-1, with 9 nucleotides matching TRBD2. This CDR3 is 16 amino acids long. The germline V gene encodes CDR1 LGHNA and CDR2 YNFKEQ. V gave up 1 base and J gave up 8 bases; unmatched junction bases: 9. The CDR3 loop is CASSQGGSGGRDEQFF. CDR3 in DNA: TGTGCCAGCAGCCAAGGGGGTAGCGGGGGCCGAGATGAGCAGTTCTTC.

Written as DNA, the CDR3 is TGTGCCAGCTCACCAAGGGCCAGTGTCAGCACTGAAGCTTTCTTT. Translating gives CASSPRASVSTEAFF. The chain employs TRBV18 and TRBJ1-1; the D is unclear. V lost 2 bases, J lost 4 bases, and 14 bases lay in between. The CDR3 is 15 residues long. Germline V gives CDR1 KGHSH, CDR2 LQKENI.

V usage is TRBV9 and J usage is TRBJ2-7; TRBD2 aligns across 9 bases. The CDR3 runs 15 residues. Germline CDR1 and CDR2: SGDLS and YYNGEE. Trimming took 4 bases from V and 6 from J; bases not matched to a gene: 11. The CDR3 bases are TGTGCCAGCAGCCTTACTATAGCGGGGGAAGGCGAGCAGTACTTC. It encodes CASSLTIAGEGEQYF.

This rearrangement joins TRBV11-3 to TRBJ2-5; D ambiguous. V lost 0 bases and J 6 bases, leaving 8 bases between the germline ends. Germline CDR1 reads SGHNT; CDR2 reads YENEEA. This CDR3 region has 13 residues. The CDR3, as DNA: TGTGCCAGCAGCTTAGATCGGCGAAAGACCCAGTACTTC. Its protein is CASSLDRRKTQYF.

The V gene is TRBV19, the J gene TRBJ2-1; 9 bases are shared with TRBD1. Trimming at V came to 7 bases and at J to 9 bases, leaving 7 bases not matched to a gene. Germline values: CDR1 LNHDA, CDR2 SQIVND (reference sequence). This CDR3 comprises 13 residues. The CDR3 reads CASTGTGLGEQFF. Here the CDR3 DNA reads TGTGCCAGTACGGGGACAGGGCTTGGTGAGCAGTTCTTC. Filled out from reference TRBV19 and TRBJ2-1, the complete variable domain reads DGGITQSPKYLFRKEGQNVTLSCEQNLNHDAMYWYRQDPGQGLRLIYYSQIVNDFQKGDIAEGYSVSREKKESFPLTVTSAQKNPTAFYLCASTGTGLGEQFFGPGTRLTVL.

The V and J genes are TRBV6-1 and TRBJ2-1; 14 bases line up with TRBD2. The CDR3 covers 16 residues. Germline V gene data show CDR1 as MNHNS and CDR2 as SASEGT. V trimming: 4 bases; J trimming: 9 bases; junction bases outside the gene matches: 8. The CDR3 protein is CASSAPGLAGEREQFF. In nucleotides, the CDR3 is TGTGCCAGCAGTGCCCCGGGACTAGCGGGGGAACGTGAGCAGTTCTTC.

The chain joins TRBV29-1 to TRBJ2-7; D unclear. Trimming took off 3 bases at V and 3 bases at J, with 12 bases between the two ends. The CDR3 covers 13 residues. The germline V gene encodes CDR1 SQVTM and CDR2 ANQGSEA. Written as DNA, the CDR3 is TGCAGCGTTGAGTCCGGTTCCGACTACGAGCAGTACTTC. It codes for CSVESGSDYEQYF.

The V gene is TRBV11-2, the J gene TRBJ2-5; tentatively, D is TRBD1 (7 bases). The V end was cut by 5 bases, the J end by 4 bases, with 20 bases between. The CDR3 length is 16 residues. Germline V lookup: CDR1 SGHAT, CDR2 FQNNGV. CDR3 region: CASSVAHQGGGETQYF. The CDR3 DNA is TGTGCCAGCAGCGTCGCCCACCAGGGGGGAGGAGAGACCCAGTACTTC.

V usage is TRBV29-1 and J usage is TRBJ1-2; tentatively, D is TRBD1 (5 bases). The CDR3 sequence is 15 residues long. V lost 7 bases, J lost 4 bases, and 22 bases lay in between. Germline V gene sequence: CDR1 SQVTM, CDR2 ANQGSEA. As DNA, the CDR3 is TGCAGCGGCTGGAACCGGGCAAGGGGTGGCTATGGCTACACCTTC. Translating it yields CSGWNRARGGYGYTF.

This sequence joins TRBV19 and TRBJ2-7; TRBD2 agrees at 11 bases. CDR1 LNHDA and CDR2 SQIVND come from the germline V gene (reference sequence). The CDR3 runs to 14 residues. Trimming removed 4 bases from V and 7 bases from J; junction bases left unmatched: 6. The CDR3 nucleotides read TGTGCCAGTAGTAGGACCGGGACTAGCGGTGAGCAGTACTTC. Protein product: CASSRTGTSGEQYF.

This clone was recorded a few times. The chain recombines TRBV5-1 with TRBJ1-2, with D possibly TRBD1 on 5 matching bases. The CDR3 runs 17 residues. The germline gives CDR1 SGHRS, CDR2 YFSETQ. Trimming left V 0 bases short and J 2 bases short, with 17 bases between. The CDR3 nucleotides read TGCGCCAGCAGCTTGGAAGGGGCCGCAGTGGGAAACTATGGCTACACCTTC. Protein product: CASSLEGAAVGNYGYTF.

The chain has TRBV7-2 and TRBJ2-7; TRBD1 might be the D (6 bases). This CDR3 is 16 amino acids long. V was trimmed by 5 bases and J by 0 bases, leaving 17 bases between them. Per the germline V gene, CDR1 is SGHTA and CDR2 is FQGNSA. The CDR3 protein is CASSPLWEQGSYEQYF. CDR3 DNA sequence: TGTGCCAGCAGCCCATTGTGGGAACAGGGCTCCTACGAGCAGTACTTC.

The genes are TRBV10-1 and TRBJ1-4; D perhaps matches TRBD1 (6 bases). Germline V gene data show CDR1 as WNHNN and CDR2 as SYGVQD (reference sequence). V was clipped by 8 bases and J by 8 bases, with 21 bases between them. This CDR3 is built from 15 residues. CDR3 sequence reads: CASLTGGRVGEKLFF. CDR3 nucleotides: TGCGCCAGCCTCACGGGGGGCCGGGTGGGGGAAAAACTGTTTTTT.

This clone appeared once. This chain links TRBV28 with TRBJ2-1; no reliable D call. The CDR3 has 14 amino acids. In germline, CDR1 is MDHEN, CDR2 SYDVKM. V was trimmed by 4 bases and J by 5 bases, leaving 12 bases between them. CDR3 nucleotides: TGTGCCAGCAGTTCCCCTGGCAGTCACAATGAGCAGTTCTTC. Residues: CASSSPGSHNEQFF.